This section outlines one TCR beta chain sequence together with its context. The antigen is not known. Trimming took off 1 base at V and 3 bases at J, with 5 bases between the two ends. Germline assignment: CDR1 SGHDT and CDR2 YYEEEE. The CDR3 sequence is 12 residues long. The PCR had 60 Vbeta and 13 Jbeta primers. Sequencing was performed with immunoSEQ multiplex PCR; in TCRdb, only in-frame clones are kept and a portion is missing. The sample yields under 150,000 clones, about 77% seen once. The data derive from a study of cytomegalovirus exposure and HLA in healthy donors. Study conclusions and caveats: Sequencing depth across donors, presence/absence analyses assumed, was roughly uniform. Reports indicate that TCR beta sequences accurately predicted the HLA-A and HLA-B alleles of most subjects.

Sequencing input: PBMCs. The V call is TRBV5-6, the J call TRBJ2-7; D gene uncertain. The clonotype originates from a woman in her 40s in good health and CMV-seronegative. This chain's CDR3 is CASSLRVYEQYF. DNA for the CDR3: TGTGCCAGCAGCTTGCGGGTCTACGAGCAGTACTTC.